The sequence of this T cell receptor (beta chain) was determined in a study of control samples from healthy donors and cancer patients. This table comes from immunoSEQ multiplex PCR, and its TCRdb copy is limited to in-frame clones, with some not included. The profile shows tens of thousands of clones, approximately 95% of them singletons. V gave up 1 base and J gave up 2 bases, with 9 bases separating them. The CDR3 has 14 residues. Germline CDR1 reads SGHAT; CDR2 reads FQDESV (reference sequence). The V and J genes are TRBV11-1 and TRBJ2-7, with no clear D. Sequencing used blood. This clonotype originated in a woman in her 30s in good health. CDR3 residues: CASSLVSAAYEQYF. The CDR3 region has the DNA TGTGCCAGCAGCTTAGTGTCCGCGGCCTACGAGCAGTACTTC.